Listed below are T cell receptor beta chains from one sample, sequenced in a study of blood T cell repertoires in COVID-19. The table came from immunoSEQ multiplex PCR; TCRdb's copy has only in-frame clones and leaves some out. Here the sample spans some 49,000 clones, 80% to 90% being singletons. The sequenced sample consisted of peripheral blood. The receptors derive from an older woman with acute or convalescent COVID-19. Both conserved end residues are part of each CDR3. D genes are given only for firm matches. The listing skips clone size in some rows; elsewhere it reads once, few, many or a size class.

D gene,J gene,V gene,CDR3 length,clone size,CDR3 DNA,CDR3 protein
TRBD1,TRBJ1-2,TRBV6-5,15,NA,TGTGCCAGCAGTCACGACAGGGGGCAAGGGAATGGCTACACCTTC,CASSHDRGQGNGYTF
TRBD1,TRBJ1-1,TRBV19,12,NA,TGTGCCAGTAGTGGACAGGGTACTGAAGCTTTCTTT,CASSGQGTEAFF
NA,TRBJ2-5,TRBV27,17,NA,TGTGCCAGCAGCGCAATTGGTGGTTACAGGGACCCGAAGACCCAGTACTTC,CASSAIGGYRDPKTQYF
NA,TRBJ2-7,TRBV5-1,14,NA,TGCGCCAGCAGCTTGGGAGTGGACAAGGGCGAGCAGTACTTC,CASSLGVDKGEQYF
NA,TRBJ1-2,TRBV30,14,NA,TGTGCCTGGAGTGGGGACTACTCTAACTATGGCTACACCTTC,CAWSGDYSNYGYTF
NA,TRBJ1-4,TRBV10-3,14,once,TGTGCCATCAGTACAGACGGGGGGGGTGAAAAACTGTTTTTT,CAISTDGGGEKLFF
NA,TRBJ1-2,TRBV6-1,17,NA,TGTGCCAGCAGTGGGGGGGAGTCTATCCCTTCTTGGTATGGCTACACCTTC,CASSGGESIPSWYGYTF
TRBD1,TRBJ1-2,TRBV5-8,15,NA,TGTGCCAGCAGCCGAGGCGGACAGGGGAGGGGTGGCTACACCTTC,CASSRGGQGRGGYTF
NA,TRBJ1-6,TRBV12-3/TRBV12-4,13,NA,TGTGCCAGCAGCAAACGACACAACTCACCCCTCCACTTT,CASSKRHNSPLHF
TRBD1,TRBJ2-3,TRBV15,18,NA,TGTGCCACCAGCAGAGCCGGGGGACAGGGGGCTTATGCAGATACGCAGTATTTT,CATSRAGGQGAYADTQYF
NA,TRBJ1-1,TRBV7-9,13,NA,TGTGCCAGCAGCTTGACCAGGGTAACTGAAGCTTTCTTT,CASSLTRVTEAFF
NA,TRBJ1-2,TRBV12-3/TRBV12-4,13,NA,TGTGCCAGCAGTTTCGGGGTCGCCTATGGCTACACCTTC,CASSFGVAYGYTF
NA,TRBJ1-2,TRBV20-1,12,NA,TGCAGTGCTAGTGACAGAGGTGTAAGCTACACCTTC,CSASDRGVSYTF
TRBD1,TRBJ2-6,TRBV5-1,18,NA,TGCGCCAGCAGCTTGGAGGCAGGGGGCCTCACTGGGGCCAACGTCCTGACTTTC,CASSLEAGGLTGANVLTF
TRBD2,TRBJ2-7,TRBV11-2,17,NA,TGTGCCAGCAGCTTAGATTCCTCCTCAGCGGGGGCCTACGAGCAGTACTTC,CASSLDSSSAGAYEQYF
NA,TRBJ1-6,TRBV21-1,16,few,TGTGCCAGCGGGCAGGGGGCTACGACCTATAATTCACCCCTCCACTTT,CASGQGATTYNSPLHF